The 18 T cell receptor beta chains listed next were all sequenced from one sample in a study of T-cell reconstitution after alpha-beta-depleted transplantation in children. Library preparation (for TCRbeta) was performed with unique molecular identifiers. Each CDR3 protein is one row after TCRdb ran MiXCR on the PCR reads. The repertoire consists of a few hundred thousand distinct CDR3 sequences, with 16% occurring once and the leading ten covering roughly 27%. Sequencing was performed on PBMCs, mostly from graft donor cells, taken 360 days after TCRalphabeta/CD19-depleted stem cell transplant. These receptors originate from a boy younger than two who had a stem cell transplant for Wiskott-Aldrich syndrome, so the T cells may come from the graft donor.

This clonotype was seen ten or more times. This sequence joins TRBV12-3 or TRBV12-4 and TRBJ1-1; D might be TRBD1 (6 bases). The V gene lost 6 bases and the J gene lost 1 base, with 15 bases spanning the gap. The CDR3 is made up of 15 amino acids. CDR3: CASSNTGTRNTEAFF. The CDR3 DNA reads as TGTGCCAGCAGCAATACAGGGACACGGAACACTGAAGCTTTCTTT.

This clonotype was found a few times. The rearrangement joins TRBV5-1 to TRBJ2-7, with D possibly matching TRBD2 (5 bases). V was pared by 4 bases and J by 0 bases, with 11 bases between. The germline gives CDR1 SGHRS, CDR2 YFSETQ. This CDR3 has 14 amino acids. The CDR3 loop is CASSRVGSSYEQYF. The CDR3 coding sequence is TGCGCCAGCAGCAGAGTTGGGAGCTCCTACGAGCAGTACTTC.

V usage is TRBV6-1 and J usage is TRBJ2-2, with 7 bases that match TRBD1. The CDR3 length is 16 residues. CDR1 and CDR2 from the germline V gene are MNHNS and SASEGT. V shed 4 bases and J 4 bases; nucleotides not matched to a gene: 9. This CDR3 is CASSAWPTGITGELFF. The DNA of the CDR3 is TGTGCCAGCAGTGCCTGGCCGACAGGGATCACCGGGGAGCTGTTTTTT.

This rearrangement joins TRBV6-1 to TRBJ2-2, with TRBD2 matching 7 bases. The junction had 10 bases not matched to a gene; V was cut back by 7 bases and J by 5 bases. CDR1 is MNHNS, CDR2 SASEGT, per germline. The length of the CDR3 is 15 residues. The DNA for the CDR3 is TGTGCCAGCACAGTGGGGGGGAAGGGGACCGGGGAGCTGTTTTTT. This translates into CASTVGGKGTGELFF.

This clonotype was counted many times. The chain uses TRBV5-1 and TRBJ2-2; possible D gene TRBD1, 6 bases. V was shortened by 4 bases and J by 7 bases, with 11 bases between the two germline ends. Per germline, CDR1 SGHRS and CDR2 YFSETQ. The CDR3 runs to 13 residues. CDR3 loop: CASSPQGFGELFF. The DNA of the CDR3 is TGCGCCAGCAGCCCTCAGGGGTTCGGGGAGCTGTTTTTT.

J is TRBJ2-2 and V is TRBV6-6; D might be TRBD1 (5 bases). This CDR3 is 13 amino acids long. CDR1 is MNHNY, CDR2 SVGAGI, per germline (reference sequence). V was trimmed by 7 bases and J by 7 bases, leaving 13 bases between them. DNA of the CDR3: TGTGCCAGCAAGGCAGGGCGAGGCGGGGAGCTGTTTTTT. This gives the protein CASKAGRGGELFF.

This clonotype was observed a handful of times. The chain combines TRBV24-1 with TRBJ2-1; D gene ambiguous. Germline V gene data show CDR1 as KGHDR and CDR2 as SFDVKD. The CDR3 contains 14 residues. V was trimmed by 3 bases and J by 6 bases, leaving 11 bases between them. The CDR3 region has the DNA TGTGCCACCAGTGATCGCAACTGGGTCAATGAGCAGTTCTTC. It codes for CATSDRNWVNEQFF.

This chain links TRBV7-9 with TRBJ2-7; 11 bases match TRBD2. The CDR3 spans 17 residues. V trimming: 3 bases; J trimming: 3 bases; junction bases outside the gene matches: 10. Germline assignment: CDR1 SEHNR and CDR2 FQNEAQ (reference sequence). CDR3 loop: CASSLLVAGGLGYEQYF. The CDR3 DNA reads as TGTGCCAGCAGCTTGTTGGTAGCGGGGGGGCTCGGCTACGAGCAGTACTTC.

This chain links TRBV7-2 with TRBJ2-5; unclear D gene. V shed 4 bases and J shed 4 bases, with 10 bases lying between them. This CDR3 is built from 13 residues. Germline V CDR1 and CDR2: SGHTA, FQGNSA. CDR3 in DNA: TGTGCCAGCAGCTCTTTGGTGGGAGAGACCCAGTACTTC. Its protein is CASSSLVGETQYF.

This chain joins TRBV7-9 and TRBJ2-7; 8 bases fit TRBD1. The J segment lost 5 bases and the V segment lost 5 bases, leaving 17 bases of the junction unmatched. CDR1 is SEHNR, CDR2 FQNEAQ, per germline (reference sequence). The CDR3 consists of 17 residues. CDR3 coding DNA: TGTGCCAGCAGCCCCCTGGGCGCGGAGACAGGGGCCGACGAGCAGTACTTC. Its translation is CASSPLGAETGADEQYF.

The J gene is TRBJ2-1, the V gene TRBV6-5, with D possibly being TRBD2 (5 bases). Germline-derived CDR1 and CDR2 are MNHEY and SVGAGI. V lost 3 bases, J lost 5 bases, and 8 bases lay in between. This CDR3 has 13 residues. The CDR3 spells CASSYLGDNEQFF. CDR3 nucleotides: TGTGCCAGCAGTTATTTGGGAGACAATGAGCAGTTCTTC.

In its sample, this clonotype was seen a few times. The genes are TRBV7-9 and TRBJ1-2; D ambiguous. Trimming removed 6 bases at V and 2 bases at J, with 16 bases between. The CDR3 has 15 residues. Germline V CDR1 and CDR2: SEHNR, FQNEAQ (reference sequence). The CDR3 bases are TGTGCCAGCAGTATACAAAGCCTGGGGAACTATGGCTACACCTTC. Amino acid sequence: CASSIQSLGNYGYTF.

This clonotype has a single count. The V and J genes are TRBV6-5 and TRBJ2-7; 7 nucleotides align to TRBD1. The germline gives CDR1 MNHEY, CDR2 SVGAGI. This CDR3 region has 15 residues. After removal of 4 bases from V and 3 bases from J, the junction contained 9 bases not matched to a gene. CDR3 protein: CASSSPDRHFYEQYF. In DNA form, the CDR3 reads TGTGCCAGCAGTTCCCCGGACAGGCATTTCTACGAGCAGTACTTC.

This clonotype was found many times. The CDR3 DNA follows: TGCAGTGCTAGAAGGGAAGGTCCAGATACGCAGTATTTT. This sequence encodes CSARREGPDTQYF. The genes are TRBV20-1 and TRBJ2-3; D gene ambiguous. The CDR3 runs 13 residues. Trimming removed 2 bases from V and 4 bases from J, with 10 bases in between. Germline assignment: CDR1 DFQATT and CDR2 SNEGSKA (reference sequence).

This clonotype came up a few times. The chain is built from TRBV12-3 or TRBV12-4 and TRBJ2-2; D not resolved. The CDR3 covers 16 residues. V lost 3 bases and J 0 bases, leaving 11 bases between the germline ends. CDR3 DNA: TGTGCCAGCAGTTTGGGGATACAGCCGAACACCGGGGAGCTGTTTTTT. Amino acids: CASSLGIQPNTGELFF.

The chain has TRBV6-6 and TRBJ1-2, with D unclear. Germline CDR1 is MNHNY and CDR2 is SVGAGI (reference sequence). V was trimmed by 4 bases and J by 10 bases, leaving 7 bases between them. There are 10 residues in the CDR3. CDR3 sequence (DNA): TGTGCCAGCAGTTTCCTCTACTACACCTTC. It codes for CASSFLYYTF.

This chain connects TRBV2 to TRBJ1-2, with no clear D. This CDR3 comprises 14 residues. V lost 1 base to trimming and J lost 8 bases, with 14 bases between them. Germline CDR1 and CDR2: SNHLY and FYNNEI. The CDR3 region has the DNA TGTGCCAGCAGTGAAGTAGCCCTCAACCGAGGCTACACCTTC. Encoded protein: CASSEVALNRGYTF.

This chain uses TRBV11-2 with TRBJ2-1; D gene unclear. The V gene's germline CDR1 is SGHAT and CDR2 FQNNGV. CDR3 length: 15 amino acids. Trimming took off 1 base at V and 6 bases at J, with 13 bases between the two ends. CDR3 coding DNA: TGTGCCAGCAGCTTAGCATCCTGGGCGAGCAATGAGCAGTTCTTC. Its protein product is CASSLASWASNEQFF.